A selection of T cell receptor beta chains follows, all from one sample in a study of T cell repertoires in cytomegalovirus infection. Antigens of these TCRs are unknown. TCRdb reprocessed the reads via MiXCR and lists one record per CDR3 protein. This sample yields approximately 730,000 distinct CDR3 sequences, of which around a third are seen a single time; approximately 18% belongs to the top ten. Sample: cultured PBMCs, taken from culture after CMV antigen stimulation. These receptors were taken from a human donor in good health (CMV status not recorded). Some clones in this sample may be carry-over from other donors' samples. CDR3s include the opening cysteine and the closing phenylalanine or tryptophan. The order of the fields is V gene, J gene, CDR3 length, clone size, D gene, CDR3 protein, CDR3 DNA. D genes are given only for firm matches. Some rows mark clone size as missing; the rest say once, few, many or name a class of expanded clone.

>TRBV10-3|TRBJ2-3|14|NA|TRBD1
CAISDDRDADTQYF
TGTGCCATCAGTGATGACAGGGACGCAGATACGCAGTATTTT
>TRBV12-3/TRBV12-4|TRBJ2-1|15|few|TRBD2
CASSSAQREGYEQFF
TGTGCCAGCAGTTCGGCCCAGCGGGAGGGGTATGAGCAGTTCTTC
>TRBV6-2/TRBV6-3|TRBJ2-1|12|NA|NA
CASRQRVYEQFF
TGTGCCAGCAGGCAGCGGGTGTATGAGCAGTTCTTC
>TRBV19|TRBJ1-1|14|few|NA
CASSISWAGTEAFF
TGTGCCAGTAGTATATCTTGGGCTGGCACTGAAGCTTTCTTT
>TRBV7-6|TRBJ2-1|17|NA|NA
CASSLGDSLSSYNEQFF
TGTGCCAGCAGCTTAGGGGACTCACTGAGCTCCTACAATGAGCAGTTCTTC
>TRBV6-2/TRBV6-3|TRBJ2-1|15|few|NA
CASSYRDGPYNEQFF
TGTGCCAGCAGTTACCGGGACGGGCCCTACAATGAGCAGTTCTTC
>TRBV7-9|TRBJ1-6|17|few|NA
CASSLQTRNSYNSPLHF
TGTGCCAGCAGCCTACAAACCAGAAACTCCTATAATTCACCCCTCCACTTT
>TRBV7-2|TRBJ2-3|14|NA|NA
CASSNDRLTDTQYF
TGTGCCAGCAGCAACGACAGACTCACAGATACGCAGTATTTT
>TRBV7-2|TRBJ2-7|13|many|NA
CASSLGGVYEQYF
TGTGCCAGCAGCTTAGGTGGAGTCTACGAGCAGTACTTC
>TRBV7-9|TRBJ2-1|16|NA|NA
CASSPYGDLGYNEQFF
TGTGCCAGCAGCCCCTATGGAGACTTAGGGTACAATGAGCAGTTCTTC
>TRBV7-9|TRBJ1-3|16|NA|NA
CASSSPVGSPGNTIYF
TGTGCCAGCAGCTCCCCAGTGGGCAGCCCTGGAAACACCATATATTTT
>TRBV9|TRBJ1-4|13|NA|NA
CASSVGASGKLFF
TGTGCCAGCAGCGTGGGGGCAAGCGGAAAACTGTTTTTT
>TRBV4-1|TRBJ1-3|17|NA|NA
CASSQWIPGTAGNTIYF
TGCGCCAGCAGCCAATGGATTCCCGGGACGGCTGGAAACACCATATATTTT
>TRBV12-5|TRBJ2-1|14|NA|TRBD2
CASGKTSGSDEQFF
TGTGCTAGTGGTAAGACTAGCGGGAGCGATGAGCAGTTCTTC
>TRBV7-2|TRBJ2-7|13|many|TRBD1
CASSRRTGEEQYF
TGTGCCAGCAGCCGTCGGACAGGAGAAGAGCAGTACTTC
>TRBV6-2/TRBV6-3|TRBJ2-1|15|NA|TRBD2
CASSFSAGVSNEQFF
TGTGCCAGCAGTTTCTCCGCGGGAGTGAGTAATGAGCAGTTCTTC
>TRBV7-9|TRBJ2-7|11|NA|NA
CASANSYEQYF
TGTGCCAGCGCCAATTCCTACGAGCAGTACTTC
>TRBV7-2|TRBJ2-1|14|many|TRBD1
CASSARTGIGEQFF
TGTGCCAGCAGCGCCAGGACAGGGATCGGTGAGCAGTTCTTC
>TRBV18|TRBJ2-7|14|NA|TRBD2
CASSDREDSYEQYF
TGTGCCAGCTCCGACCGGGAGGACTCCTACGAGCAGTACTTC
>TRBV7-2|TRBJ1-5|15|NA|NA
CASSPYPGSGQPQHF
TGTGCCAGCAGCCCCTATCCGGGGTCCGGTCAGCCCCAGCATTTT
>TRBV12-3/TRBV12-4|TRBJ2-3|16|NA|TRBD2
CASSFRLAGVGDTQYF
TGTGCCAGCAGTTTTCGACTAGCGGGAGTAGGAGATACGCAGTATTTT
>TRBV6-2/TRBV6-3|TRBJ2-7|16|NA|TRBD1
CASTFVRDRGFYEQYF
TGTGCCAGCACTTTCGTCCGGGACAGGGGTTTCTACGAGCAGTACTTC
>TRBV6-1|TRBJ1-3|16|NA|TRBD1
CASSIGTGFSGNTIYF
TGTGCCAGCAGTATTGGGACAGGGTTCTCTGGAAACACCATATATTTT
>TRBV5-4|TRBJ2-3|16|NA|TRBD2
CASSLSQRGGHDTQYF
TGTGCCAGCAGCTTGTCGCAGCGGGGGGGCCACGATACGCAGTATTTT
>TRBV7-8|TRBJ1-1|16|many|NA
CASSFLVGAQGTEAFF
TGTGCCAGCAGCTTCCTAGTGGGGGCGCAGGGCACTGAAGCTTTCTTT
>TRBV6-1|TRBJ1-6|15|few|NA
CASSIRTANNSPLHF
TGTGCCAGCAGTATCCGGACAGCCAATAATTCACCCCTCCACTTT
>TRBV28|TRBJ1-5|16|few|NA
CASSLWSGASNQPQHF
TGTGCCAGCAGTTTATGGTCGGGGGCGAGCAATCAGCCCCAGCATTTT
>TRBV10-2|TRBJ1-2|14|NA|NA
CASSPGRTNYGYTF
TGCGCCAGCAGTCCCGGGCGTACTAACTATGGCTACACCTTC
>TRBV25-1|TRBJ1-3|13|once|NA
CASSPDLGDTIYF
TGTGCCAGCAGCCCAGACCTTGGGGACACCATATATTTT
>TRBV7-9|TRBJ2-3|13|NA|NA
CASSRKTEDTQYF
TGTGCCAGCAGCCGCAAGACAGAAGATACGCAGTATTTT
>TRBV12-3/TRBV12-4|TRBJ1-2|13|NA|TRBD1
CASTLQGGNGYTF
TGTGCCAGCACTCTACAGGGGGGAAATGGCTACACCTTC
>TRBV4-3|TRBJ1-1|15|NA|NA
CASSQDRFRDTEAFF
TGCGCCAGCAGCCAAGACCGTTTTAGGGACACTGAAGCTTTCTTT
>TRBV20-1|TRBJ2-5|15|NA|TRBD1
CSASPGTGSQETQYF
TGCAGTGCTTCCCCCGGGACAGGGTCCCAAGAGACCCAGTACTTC
>TRBV7-2|TRBJ2-1|17|many|TRBD2
CASIRRGTAGGHNEQFF
TGTGCCAGCATCCGACGTGGAACAGCGGGGGGGCACAATGAGCAGTTCTTC
>TRBV7-2|TRBJ2-4|16|few|TRBD2
CASSLLASGIKNIQYF
TGTGCCAGCAGTCTTCTGGCTAGCGGGATCAAAAACATTCAGTACTTC
>TRBV7-9|TRBJ2-1|12|few|TRBD1
CASGTGDNEQFF
TGTGCCAGCGGGACAGGGGACAATGAGCAGTTCTTC
>TRBV6-1|TRBJ2-7|16|NA|TRBD1
CASSEGPGTGAYEQYF
TGTGCCAGCAGTGAAGGGCCCGGGACAGGAGCCTACGAGCAGTACTTC